These T cell receptor beta chains were read from a single sample in a study of cytomegalovirus exposure and HLA in healthy donors. Only in-frame clones appear in the TCRdb table, and some are missing; sequencing was by immunoSEQ multiplex PCR. The table has some 130,000 clones, about 74% seen once. Sequencing was performed on PBMCs. The origin of the receptors is a man in his thirties or forties in good health and CMV-seronegative. The CDR3 runs from the conserved cysteine through the conserved F or W. The order of the fields is J gene, V gene, clone size, D gene, CDR3 DNA, CDR3 protein. D genes are given only for firm matches. Only some rows state a clone size, as once, few, many or a class for expanded clones.

>TRBJ2-7|TRBV5-1|NA|TRBD2
TGCGCCAGCAGCTTGGGACTAGCGACTATCTACGAGCAGTACTTC
CASSLGLATIYEQYF
>TRBJ1-2|TRBV13|few|TRBD1
TGTGCCAGCAGGTTAGCCGGGACAGGCTATGGCTACACCTTC
CASRLAGTGYGYTF
>TRBJ2-3|TRBV18|NA|TRBD2
TGTGCCAGCTCACCGAGCGGGGTAAATACGCAGTATTTT
CASSPSGVNTQYF
>TRBJ1-6|TRBV12-5|few|TRBD1
TGTGCTAGTGGTCCCAGACAGGGGGCGCCCCCTGTAGTTAATTCACCCCTCCACTTT
CASGPRQGAPPVVNSPLHF
>TRBJ2-7|TRBV28|NA|TRBD2
TGTGCCAGCAGTCCCCACGGGTTAGCGGGGTGGAACGAGCAGTACTTC
CASSPHGLAGWNEQYF
>TRBJ2-1|TRBV13|NA|NA
TGTGCCAGCAGCTTAGGCCTCGGGGGTAGAGGGGCGTTGTACAATGAGCAGTTCTTC
CASSLGLGGRGALYNEQFF
>TRBJ2-2|TRBV28|NA|TRBD1
TGTGCCAGCAGTCCGGGACAGTTCAGTAGCGGGGAGCTGTTTTTT
CASSPGQFSSGELFF
>TRBJ2-7|TRBV7-6|NA|TRBD1
TGTGCCAGCAGCTCGGTTGGACAGGGCGAGGGAAAGATCTACGAGCAGTACTTC
CASSSVGQGEGKIYEQYF
>TRBJ1-1|TRBV6-1|once|NA
TGTGCCAGCAGATCAGGGGAAGCTTTCTTT
CASRSGEAFF
>TRBJ2-7|TRBV10-3|once|TRBD2
TGTGCCACCGGGGGGGATTTCTACGAGCAGTACTTC
CATGGDFYEQYF
>TRBJ1-2|TRBV27|NA|NA
TGTGCCAGCAGTTTTCTTATCCCTCTCGGGACAAATCACTATGGCTACACCTTC
CASSFLIPLGTNHYGYTF
>TRBJ2-7|TRBV5-8|few|TRBD2
TGTGCCAGCAGCTTGGGAGGGATACTAGCGGGAGGGCACGAGCAGTACTTC
CASSLGGILAGGHEQYF
>TRBJ2-3|TRBV9|NA|NA
TGTGCCAGCAGCGTAGGACTCCCAGATACGCAGTATTTT
CASSVGLPDTQYF
>TRBJ2-1|TRBV10-2|NA|TRBD2
TGCGCCAGCAGTAGCGGGCGGGGGTTTAATGAGCAGTTCTTC
CASSSGRGFNEQFF
>TRBJ1-5|TRBV19|NA|TRBD1
TGTGCCAGTAGTATCGAACAGGGGAATCAGCCCCAGCATTTT
CASSIEQGNQPQHF
>TRBJ1-1|TRBV30|NA|NA
TGTGCCTGCGAGGGGACAAGATATTTCTTT
CACEGTRYFF
>TRBJ2-1|TRBV28|NA|NA
TGTGCCAGCAGTTCCAATTCCCTTACAGGTAGTGAGCAGTTCTTC
CASSSNSLTGSEQFF
>TRBJ2-5|TRBV28|NA|TRBD2
TGTGCCAGCAGTTTTGTAGCGGGAGACAGAGAGACCCAGTACTTC
CASSFVAGDRETQYF
>TRBJ2-7|TRBV19|NA|TRBD2
TGTGCCAGTAGTCAGGGCGGGAGGCTGTTCTACGAGCAGTACTTC
CASSQGGRLFYEQYF
>TRBJ2-7|TRBV15|once|TRBD1
TGTGCCACCAGCAGACTTGGGACAGCAAGCTCCTACGAGCAGTACTTC
CATSRLGTASSYEQYF
>TRBJ1-1|TRBV5-4|NA|NA
TGTGCCAGCAGCCTCATCGGACAGTCTGAAGCTTTCTTT
CASSLIGQSEAFF
>TRBJ2-3|TRBV15|NA|TRBD1
TGTGCCACCAGCAGGACGGGACAGGGGGCGGATACGCAGTATTTT
CATSRTGQGADTQYF
>TRBJ2-1|TRBV29-1|once|TRBD2
TGCAGCGTTGTAGGAGTTGGACTAGACAATGAGCAGTTCTTC
CSVVGVGLDNEQFF
>TRBJ2-2|TRBV10-1|NA|TRBD1
TGCGCCAGCAGTGAGTCGGGGACAGGGTCTGCCGGGGAGCTGTTTTTT
CASSESGTGSAGELFF
>TRBJ2-7|TRBV30|NA|TRBD2
TGTGCCTGGAGTGTAAGCGGGGGAGAGGGCTACGAGCAGTACTTC
CAWSVSGGEGYEQYF
>TRBJ2-7|TRBV5-4|few|TRBD2
TGTGCCAGCAGCAAAATAGCGGGAGGGGACTTCTACGAGCAGTACTTC
CASSKIAGGDFYEQYF
>TRBJ2-3|TRBV6-4|NA|NA
TGTGCCAGCAGTGACTCAGGGGATGGGGGCACAGATACGCAGTATTTT
CASSDSGDGGTDTQYF
>TRBJ2-7|TRBV2|NA|TRBD2
TGTGCCAGCAGTGGGGTGGTGCTAGCGGGAGTAAGGTACTTC
CASSGVVLAGVRYF
>TRBJ2-2|TRBV27|NA|NA
TGTGCCAGCAGTTTAGTAGGACAGCAATACACCGGGGAGCTGTTTTTT
CASSLVGQQYTGELFF
>TRBJ1-5|TRBV7-9|NA|NA
TGTGCCCTCGGTGGAGGGAACAGCAATCAGCCCCAGCATTTT
CALGGGNSNQPQHF
>TRBJ1-1|TRBV6-5|NA|TRBD1
TGTGCCAGCAGCGTCCAGGGGGCGGACACTGAAGCTTTCTTT
CASSVQGADTEAFF
>TRBJ1-2|TRBV29-1|NA|NA
TGCAGCGTGGAGTCTAACTATGGCTACACCTTC
CSVESNYGYTF
>TRBJ1-1|TRBV4-1|NA|TRBD1
TGCGCCAGCAGCCAAGGGGACAGGGGGTGGACTGAAGCTTTCTTT
CASSQGDRGWTEAFF
>TRBJ2-3|TRBV4-1|NA|TRBD2
TGCGCCAGCAGCCAAGAATGGGGGACTAGCGGGGGGGGGCGGGATACGCAGTATTTT
CASSQEWGTSGGGRDTQYF
>TRBJ2-7|TRBV28|few|TRBD2
TGTGCCAGCAGTTTCTGGCGGGGGAGCTCCTACGAGCAGTACTTC
CASSFWRGSSYEQYF
>TRBJ1-1|TRBV12-5|NA|TRBD1
TGTGCTAGTGGAAGGGGGCTACCCCCCGGCTCCTCTGAAGCTTTCTTT
CASGRGLPPGSSEAFF
>TRBJ2-1|TRBV25-1|NA|NA
TGTGCCAGTGTAGGGGGATACTACAATGAGCAGTTCTTC
CASVGGYYNEQFF
>TRBJ2-1|TRBV20-1|NA|NA
TGCAGCGCGGCGGCCAATGAGCAGTTCTTC
CSAAANEQFF
>TRBJ2-1|TRBV6-1|NA|NA
TGTGCCAGCAGTGAAACTTTGTGGAGGAATGAGCAGTTCTTC
CASSETLWRNEQFF
>TRBJ2-2|TRBV5-4|NA|TRBD2
TGTGCCAGCAGCACGGGACTAGCGGCGAACACCGGGGAGCTGTTTTTT
CASSTGLAANTGELFF
>TRBJ2-1|TRBV7-9|once|TRBD2
TGTGCCAGCAGCCGTACCGCGGGGAGGGGAGTCTCCAATGAGCAGTTCTTC
CASSRTAGRGVSNEQFF
>TRBJ2-1|TRBV5-6|few|NA
TGTGCCAGCAGCTTGATGGCCTCCTCTAGGGGCAATGAGCAGTTCTTC
CASSLMASSRGNEQFF
>TRBJ1-2|TRBV19|NA|TRBD1
TGTGCCAGTAGTGTGAACAGGGGTAGTAGCTACACCTTC
CASSVNRGSSYTF
>TRBJ2-3|TRBV9|NA|NA
TGTGCCAGCAGCTTACAGGGAGTCCCCACAGATACGCAGTATTTT
CASSLQGVPTDTQYF
>TRBJ2-5|TRBV9|few|NA
TGTGCCAGCAGCGTAGTTGGAGGTTATGGGGAGACCCAGTACTTC
CASSVVGGYGETQYF
>TRBJ1-4|TRBV5-5|NA|TRBD1
TGTGCCAGCAGCTGGGACAGGGGGCGCGTCCAGGATGAAAAACTGTTTTTT
CASSWDRGRVQDEKLFF
>TRBJ2-7|TRBV5-1|few|TRBD2
TGCGCCAGCAGCTTGGCCCTAGCGGGAGGGTCCTACGAGCAGTACTTC
CASSLALAGGSYEQYF
>TRBJ1-2|TRBV5-1|NA|TRBD1
TGCGCCAGCAGCGGGGACAGGATCCTCTACTATGGCTACACCTTC
CASSGDRILYYGYTF
>TRBJ1-2|TRBV19|few|TRBD1
TGTGCCAGTAGTATAGGAGGGGGCGGCTACACCTTC
CASSIGGGGYTF
>TRBJ1-5|TRBV10-3|NA|TRBD1
TGTGCCAGTAAGGCACAGGGGACGGTTAGCAATCAGCCCCAGCATTTT
CASKAQGTVSNQPQHF
>TRBJ2-2|TRBV7-3|NA|NA
TGTGCCAGCAGCTTGTTCGGCGGAGCGAACACCGGGGAGCTGTTTTTT
CASSLFGGANTGELFF
>TRBJ1-2|TRBV7-8|NA|TRBD1
TGTGCCAGCAGCTTAGACCCAGGGGGGAGCGGTGGCTACACCTTC
CASSLDPGGSGGYTF
>TRBJ2-3|TRBV9|NA|NA
TGTGCCAGCAGCGTAGGGGAGAACACAGATACGCAGTATTTT
CASSVGENTDTQYF
>TRBJ2-3|TRBV7-8|NA|TRBD2
TGTGCCAGCAGCCCGACTAGCGCAGATACGCAGTATTTT
CASSPTSADTQYF
>TRBJ2-3|TRBV2|NA|TRBD2
TGTGCCAGCACTCGGACTAGCAATATAGATACGCAGTATTTT
CASTRTSNIDTQYF
>TRBJ2-1|TRBV7-3|NA|TRBD2
TGTGCCAGCAGATTCTCGGGACTAGCGGGAGGTATCTACAATGAGCAGTTCTTC
CASRFSGLAGGIYNEQFF
>TRBJ2-7|TRBV5-5|NA|TRBD2
TGTGCCAGCAGCCCATGGATGATAGCGGGAGGAAGCGAGCAGTACTTC
CASSPWMIAGGSEQYF